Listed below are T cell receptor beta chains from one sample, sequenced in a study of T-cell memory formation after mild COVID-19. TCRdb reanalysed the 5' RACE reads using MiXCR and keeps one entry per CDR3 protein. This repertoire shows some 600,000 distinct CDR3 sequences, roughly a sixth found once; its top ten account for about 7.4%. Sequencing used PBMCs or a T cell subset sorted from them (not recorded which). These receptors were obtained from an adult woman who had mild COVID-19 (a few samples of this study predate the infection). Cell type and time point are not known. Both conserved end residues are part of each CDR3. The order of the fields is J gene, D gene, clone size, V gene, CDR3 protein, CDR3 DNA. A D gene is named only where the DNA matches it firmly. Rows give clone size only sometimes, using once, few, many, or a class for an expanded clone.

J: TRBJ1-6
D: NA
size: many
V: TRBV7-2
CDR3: CAGGRRVDSPLHF
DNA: TGTGCCGGCGGGCGGAGGGTGGACTCACCCCTCCACTTT

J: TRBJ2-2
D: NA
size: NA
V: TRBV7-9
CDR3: CASSLTLRVLNTGELFF
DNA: TGTGCCAGCAGCCTTACACTGAGGGTTTTGAACACCGGGGAGCTGTTTTTT

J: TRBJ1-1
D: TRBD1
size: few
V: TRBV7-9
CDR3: CASSRGGPVEAFF
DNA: TGTGCCAGCAGCCGAGGGGGCCCCGTAGAAGCTTTCTTT

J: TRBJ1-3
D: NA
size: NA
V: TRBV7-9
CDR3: CASSLGAQYGNTIYF
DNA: TGTGCCAGCAGCTTGGGGGCACAGTATGGAAACACCATATATTTT

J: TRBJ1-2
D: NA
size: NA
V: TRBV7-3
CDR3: CASSLTAEDGYTF
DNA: TGTGCCAGCAGCTTAACAGCGGAAGATGGCTACACCTTC

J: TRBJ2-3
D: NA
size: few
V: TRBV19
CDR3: CASSTGQSDTQYF
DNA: TGTGCCAGTAGCACGGGACAATCAGATACGCAGTATTTT

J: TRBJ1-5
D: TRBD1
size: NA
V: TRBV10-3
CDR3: CAISEQGARREPQHF
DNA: TGTGCCATCAGCGAACAGGGGGCGCGGAGAGAGCCCCAGCATTTT

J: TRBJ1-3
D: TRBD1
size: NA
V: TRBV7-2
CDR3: CASSLAGDRSGNTIYF
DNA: TGTGCCAGCAGCTTAGCGGGGGACAGGAGCGGAAACACCATATATTTT

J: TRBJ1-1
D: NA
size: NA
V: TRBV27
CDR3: CASSLLGRGNTEAFF
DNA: TGTGCCAGCAGTTTACTGGGCAGGGGGAACACTGAAGCTTTCTTT

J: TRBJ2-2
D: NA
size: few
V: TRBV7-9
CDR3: CASSLPGSGELFF
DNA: TGTGCCAGCAGCTTACCGGGGAGCGGGGAGCTGTTTTTT

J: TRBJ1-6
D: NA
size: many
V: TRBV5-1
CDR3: CASSLDPVSYNSPLHF
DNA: TGCGCCAGCAGCTTGGATCCGGTCTCCTATAATTCACCCCTCCACTTT

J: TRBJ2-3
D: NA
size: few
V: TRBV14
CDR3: CASSLAPQGGTQYF
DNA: TGTGCCAGCAGCCTTGCACCACAGGGTGGTACGCAGTATTTT

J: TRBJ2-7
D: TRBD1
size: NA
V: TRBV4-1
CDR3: CASRRDLVWDRGLHEQYF
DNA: TGCGCCAGCAGACGAGATCTTGTCTGGGACAGGGGGCTCCACGAGCAGTACTTC

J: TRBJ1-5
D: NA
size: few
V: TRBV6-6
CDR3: CASSYGEGQPQHF
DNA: TGTGCCAGCAGTTATGGGGAGGGTCAGCCCCAGCATTTT

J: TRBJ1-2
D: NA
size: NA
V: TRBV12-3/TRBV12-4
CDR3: CASSSSVAGYTF
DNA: TGTGCCAGCAGCTCGTCTGTGGCGGGCTACACCTTC

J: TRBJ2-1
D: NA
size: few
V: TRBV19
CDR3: CASSRGTVNEQFF
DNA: TGTGCCAGTAGTAGGGGGACGGTCAATGAGCAGTTCTTC

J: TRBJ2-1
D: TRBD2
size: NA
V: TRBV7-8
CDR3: CASSLVRLAIYNEQFF
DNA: TGTGCCAGCAGCTTAGTTAGACTAGCGATTTACAATGAGCAGTTCTTC

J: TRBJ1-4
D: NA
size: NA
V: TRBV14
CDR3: CASSPYINRNEKLFF
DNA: TGTGCCAGCAGCCCTTACATCAACAGGAATGAAAAACTGTTTTTT

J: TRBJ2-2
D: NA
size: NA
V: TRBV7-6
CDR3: CASSQRPSRDTGELFF
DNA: TGTGCCAGCAGCCAAAGACCTTCCAGGGACACCGGGGAGCTGTTTTTT

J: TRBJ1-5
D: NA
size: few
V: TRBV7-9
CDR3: CASSLSSSNQPQHF
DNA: TGTGCCAGCAGCTTATCCAGCAGCAATCAGCCCCAGCATTTT

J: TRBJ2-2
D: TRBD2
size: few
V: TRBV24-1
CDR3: CATSESSGSAGELFF
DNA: TGTGCCACCAGTGAGTCTAGCGGGAGTGCCGGGGAGCTGTTTTTT

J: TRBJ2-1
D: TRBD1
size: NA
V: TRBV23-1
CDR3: CASSHPPGGGLHEQFF
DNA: TGCGCCAGCAGTCATCCCCCAGGGGGCGGGCTACATGAGCAGTTCTTC

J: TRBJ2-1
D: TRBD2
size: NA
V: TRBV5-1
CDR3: CASSSTSGHPNEQFF
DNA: TGCGCCAGCAGCTCGACTAGCGGACACCCCAATGAGCAGTTCTTC

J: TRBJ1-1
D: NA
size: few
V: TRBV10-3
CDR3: CAISESNLEAFF
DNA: TGTGCCATCAGTGAGTCCAACCTTGAAGCTTTCTTT

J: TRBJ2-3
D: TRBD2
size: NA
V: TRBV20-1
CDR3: CSARDRVAGGPGSGGTQYF
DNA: TGCAGTGCTAGAGATCGGGTAGCGGGAGGGCCGGGCTCGGGGGGTACGCAGTATTTT

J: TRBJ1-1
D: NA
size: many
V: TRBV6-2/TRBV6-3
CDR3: CASSYTVSTEAFF
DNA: TGTGCCAGCAGTTACACAGTTTCCACTGAAGCTTTCTTT

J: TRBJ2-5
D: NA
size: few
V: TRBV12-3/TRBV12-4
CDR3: CASSLEGGGWGETQYF
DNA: TGTGCCAGCAGTTTAGAAGGAGGGGGCTGGGGAGAGACCCAGTACTTC

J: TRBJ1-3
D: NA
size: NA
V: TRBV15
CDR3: CATSREDSGNTIYF
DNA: TGTGCCACCAGCAGAGAGGACAGCGGAAACACCATATATTTT

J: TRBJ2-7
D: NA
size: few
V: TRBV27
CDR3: CASSMERVAPYEQYF
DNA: TGTGCCAGCAGTATGGAGCGGGTAGCTCCTTACGAGCAGTACTTC

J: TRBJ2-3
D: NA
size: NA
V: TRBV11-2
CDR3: CASSLDRVATSTDTQYF
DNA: TGTGCCAGCAGCTTAGATCGAGTAGCAACTAGCACAGATACGCAGTATTTT

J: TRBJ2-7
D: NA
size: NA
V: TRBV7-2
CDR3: CASSLGPTSYEQYF
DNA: TGTGCCAGCAGCTTAGGGCCAACTAGCTACGAGCAGTACTTC

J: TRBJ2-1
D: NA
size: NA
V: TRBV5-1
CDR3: CASSLSGAPSRNEQFF
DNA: TGCGCCAGCAGCTTGTCTGGGGCCCCCTCTCGGAATGAGCAGTTCTTC

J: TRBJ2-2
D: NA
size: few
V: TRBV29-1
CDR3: CSVEVEGDPINTGELFF
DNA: TGCAGCGTTGAGGTCGAGGGGGACCCAATCAACACCGGGGAGCTGTTTTTT

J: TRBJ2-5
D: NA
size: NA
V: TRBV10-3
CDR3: CAISLGQETQYF
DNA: TGTGCCATCAGTCTCGGCCAAGAGACCCAGTACTTC

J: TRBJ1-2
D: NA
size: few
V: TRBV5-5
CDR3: CASSLETVATDNYGYTF
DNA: TGTGCCAGCAGCTTGGAGACGGTGGCAACAGATAACTATGGCTACACCTTC